These 20 T cell receptor beta chains originate from one sample sequenced in a study of blood T cell repertoires in COVID-19. Clones were sequenced by immunoSEQ multiplex PCR, and TCRdb holds only the in-frame ones, with some missing. The repertoire holds tens of thousands of clones, with roughly 86% as singletons. The sample taken for sequencing was peripheral blood. These receptors were obtained from a woman between 50 and 59 years old with active or convalescent COVID-19.

The chain joins TRBV19 to TRBJ2-7; no clear D gene. Looked up from germline, CDR1 is LNHDA and CDR2 is SQIVND (reference sequence). The germline V and J ends were trimmed by 8 bases and 3 bases, with 2 bases remaining between them. This CDR3 has 9 amino acids. The CDR3 region has the DNA TGTGCCAGTCTCTACGAGCAGTACTTC. Protein product: CASLYEQYF.

This clone was counted at least ten times. This sequence joins TRBV9 and TRBJ1-2, with D tentatively TRBD1 (5 bases). The V and J ends lost 2 bases and 4 bases respectively, with 15 bases between them. The CDR3 length is 15 residues. Germline V gene sequence: CDR1 SGDLS, CDR2 YYNGEE. CDR3 sequence (DNA): TGTGCCAGCAGCGTCGACAGTTCACCCTCCTATGGCTACACCTTC. This gives the protein CASSVDSSPSYGYTF.

The rearrangement links TRBV29-1 to TRBJ2-7; D ambiguous. Germline assignment: CDR1 SQVTM and CDR2 ANQGSEA. V shed 8 bases and J shed 1 base, with 9 bases lying between them. CDR3 size: 11 residues. The CDR3: CSPPRSYEQYF. CDR3 DNA: TGCAGCCCCCCGCGGTCCTACGAGCAGTACTTC.

This chain joins TRBV13 and TRBJ2-5, with 10 nucleotides matching TRBD2. V was pared by 3 bases and J by 2 bases, with 12 bases of the junction left unmatched. The CDR3 sequence is 18 residues long. Looked up from germline, CDR1 is PRHDT and CDR2 is FYEKMQ (reference sequence). The CDR3 bases are TGTGCCAGCAGCTTTCGCTCGGGGGGACTAGCGAAACAAGAGACCCAGTACTTC. Its translation: CASSFRSGGLAKQETQYF.

The CDR3 DNA sequence: TGTGCCAGCAGTCAATCCCTCACAGGGCAATATGGCTACACCTTC. Amino acid sequence: CASSQSLTGQYGYTF. V gene TRBV27 combines with J gene TRBJ1-2, with a tentative D call TRBD1 (6 bases). There are 15 residues in the CDR3. Germline CDR1 reads MNHEY; CDR2 reads SMNVEV (reference sequence). V was pared by 5 bases and J by 5 bases, with 18 bases between.

This chain joins TRBV5-4 and TRBJ1-1; unclear D gene. From germline, CDR1 is SGHNT and CDR2 YYREEE (reference sequence). Trimming removed 4 bases at V and 3 bases at J, with 10 bases between. The CDR3 covers 13 residues. CDR3 bases: TGTGCCAGCAGCGCCGGGAGGGACACTGAAGCTTTCTTT. As protein: CASSAGRDTEAFF.

This clone showed up just once. The chain carries TRBV2 and TRBJ2-1; 9 bases match TRBD2. CDR1 and CDR2 from the germline V gene are SNHLY and FYNNEI. V trimming: 8 bases; J trimming: 5 bases; junction bases outside the gene matches: 4. The CDR3 totals 13 residues. The CDR3 loop reads CASASGAHNEQFF. CDR3 DNA sequence: TGTGCCAGCGCTAGCGGGGCGCACAATGAGCAGTTCTTC.

This clone occurred once. The V call is TRBV7-9, the J call TRBJ2-1, with 9 nucleotides matching TRBD1. The CDR3 contains 16 residues. Germline V gene lookup returns CDR1 SEHNR and CDR2 FQNEAQ (reference sequence). The ends lost 5 bases at V and 6 bases at J; junction bases unmatched: 11. CDR3 coding DNA: TGTGCCAGCAGCAGGGGGGGACAGGGCCCGTCCAATGAGCAGTTCTTC. Translation gives CASSRGGQGPSNEQFF.

As DNA, the CDR3 is TGTGCCAGCAGCTTAGAACCAGGCACCGGGGAGCTGTTTTTT. Protein product: CASSLEPGTGELFF. This sequence joins TRBV11-2 and TRBJ2-2; D gene uncertain. Germline V gene sequence: CDR1 SGHAT, CDR2 FQNNGV. There are 14 residues in the CDR3. Deletions cut 0 bases from V and 4 bases from J, with 6 bases between.

The chain is built from TRBV9 and TRBJ2-5; 10 bases are a match to TRBD2. The CDR3 loop spans 17 amino acids. J was trimmed by 5 bases and V by 4 bases; bases with no gene match: 14. Germline CDR1 SGDLS, CDR2 YYNGEE. This CDR3 is CASSKSSGTSGTETQYF. For the CDR3, the DNA is TGTGCCAGCAGCAAATCCTCAGGAACTAGCGGGACTGAGACCCAGTACTTC.

This chain connects TRBV10-3 to TRBJ2-7; TRBD2 matches at 7 bases. This CDR3 contains 14 residues. The germline V gene encodes CDR1 ENHRY and CDR2 SYGVKD. Trimming cost V 4 bases and J 6 bases; bases outside gene matches: 9. CDR3 sequence: CAISVRLAEGEQYF. The DNA of the CDR3 is TGTGCCATCAGTGTTAGGCTAGCGGAGGGCGAGCAGTACTTC.

CDR3 sequence: CASSLQVIGGPQETQYF. The CDR3 DNA is TGTGCCAGCAGCTTACAAGTCATCGGGGGACCCCAAGAGACCCAGTACTTC. V gene TRBV7-6 combines with J gene TRBJ2-5, with a possible D match to TRBD2 (6 bases). This CDR3 comprises 17 residues. Trimming took off 2 bases at V and 1 base at J, with 17 bases between the two ends. The V gene's germline CDR1 is SGHVS and CDR2 FNYEAQ.

This chain uses TRBV11-3 with TRBJ2-1, with a weak D call TRBD1 (6 bases). Germline lookup yields CDR1 SGHNT and CDR2 YENEEA. The CDR3 loop spans 16 amino acids. V shed 1 base and J shed 4 bases, with 14 bases lying between them. The CDR3, as DNA: TGTGCCAGCAGCTTAGGGGGGCGGGCGCTGTACAATGAGCAGTTCTTC. This codes for CASSLGGRALYNEQFF.

The V and J genes are TRBV5-8 and TRBJ1-5; TRBD1 matches 7 bases. The CDR3 loop spans 18 amino acids. The V gene end was trimmed by 2 bases and the J gene end by 0 bases; junction bases not matched to a gene: 11. Germline V CDR1 and CDR2: SGHTS, YDEGEE. In DNA, the CDR3 is TGTGCCAGCAGCTTTTCCCCAGGGGGGCTATATAGCAATCAGCCCCAGCATTTT. Translated, it gives CASSFSPGGLYSNQPQHF.

The chain recombines TRBV28 with TRBJ2-1; possible D gene TRBD2, 6 bases. V gave up 6 bases and J gave up 8 bases, with 11 bases separating them. This CDR3 spans 12 amino acids. Germline loops: CDR1 MDHEN, CDR2 SYDVKM. DNA of the CDR3: TGTGCCAGCAGCGGGGAGGTGGATGAGCAGTTCTTC. It yields the protein CASSGEVDEQFF.

Only a few counts were recorded for this clone. The J gene is TRBJ2-7, the V gene TRBV11-3; TRBD1 is a possible D gene (5 bases). This CDR3 contains 12 residues. Trimming took 2 bases from V and 5 from J, leaving 7 bases between them. Germline assignment: CDR1 SGHNT and CDR2 YENEEA. The CDR3 loop reads CASSLQGHEQYF. Here the CDR3 DNA reads TGTGCCAGCAGCTTACAGGGCCACGAGCAGTACTTC.

This sequence joins TRBV4-2 and TRBJ2-5, with a tentative D call TRBD2 (5 bases). CDR1 and CDR2 from the germline V gene are LGHNA and YNFKEQ. Trimming removed 9 bases at V and 2 bases at J, with 7 bases between. The CDR3 totals 11 residues. The chain's CDR3 is CARTTQETQYF. The CDR3 DNA reads as TGTGCCAGGACTACACAAGAGACCCAGTACTTC.

The chain joins TRBV19 to TRBJ1-2, with 8 positions matching TRBD1. Germline assignment: CDR1 LNHDA and CDR2 SQIVND (reference sequence). The V gene end was trimmed by 4 bases and the J gene end by 4 bases; junction bases not matched to a gene: 5. This CDR3 has 14 residues. The chain's CDR3 is CASSKTGVSYGYTF. CDR3 DNA sequence: TGTGCCAGTAGTAAGACAGGGGTCAGCTATGGCTACACCTTC. Based on the CDR3 plus reference TRBV19 and TRBJ1-2, the full variable domain is DGGITQSPKYLFRKEGQNVTLSCEQNLNHDAMYWYRQDPGQGLRLIYYSQIVNDFQKGDIAEGYSVSREKKESFPLTVTSAQKNPTAFYLCASSKTGVSYGYTFGSGTRLTVV.

This clone was counted only a few times. V gene TRBV18 combines with J gene TRBJ2-7; D perhaps matches TRBD2 (6 bases). This CDR3 region has 14 residues. Germline lookup yields CDR1 KGHSH and CDR2 LQKENI. Trimming shortened V by 1 base and J by 0 bases, and 7 bases separated the two germline ends. The CDR3 loop is CASSPLEGSYEQYF. CDR3 nucleotide sequence: TGTGCCAGCTCACCACTGGAGGGCTCCTACGAGCAGTACTTC.

The chain employs TRBV24-1 and TRBJ1-5; TRBD1 matches at 8 bases. CDR1 is KGHDR, CDR2 SFDVKD, per germline. Unmatched junction bases numbered 10, after V lost 4 bases and J lost 0 bases. This CDR3 is 18 amino acids long. Written as DNA, the CDR3 is TGTGCCACCAGTGACCCGGACAGGGCGTCTTATAGCAATCAGCCCCAGCATTTT. This translates into CATSDPDRASYSNQPQHF.